The rows below give T cell receptor beta chains drawn from one sample of a study of cytomegalovirus exposure and HLA in healthy donors. The assay was immunoSEQ multiplex PCR, and TCRdb's table has in-frame clones only and misses some. Of 55,000 to 70,000 clones in the sample, under 85% were seen once. Sequences were obtained from PBMCs. Receptors originate from a woman in her sixties in good health and CMV-seropositive. Both conserved end residues are part of each CDR3. A D gene is named only where the DNA matches it firmly. Only part of the rows carry a size: once, few, many, or a class if the clone is expanded.

TRBV18	.	TRBJ1-5	.	TGTGCCAGCTCTGGGGAGGCAGCGATGGTTCAGCCCCAGCATTTT	CASSGEAAMVQPQHF
TRBV5-1	.	TRBJ1-1	.	TGCGCCAGCAGCTTGGGACCGGGGGGCACAGGGTGGAACACTGAAGCTTTCTTT	CASSLGPGGTGWNTEAFF
TRBV19	TRBD1	TRBJ1-5	few	TGTGCCAGTCAGCAGCAGGGGGTAAATCAGCCCCAGCATTTT	CASQQQGVNQPQHF
TRBV16	.	TRBJ2-6	few	TGTGCCAGCAGCCAATTTGGGGGCAGCTCTGGGGCCAACGTCCTGACTTTC	CASSQFGGSSGANVLTF
TRBV6-6	TRBD1	TRBJ1-6	.	TGTGCCAGCATCTTACAGGGGGCTCCATCTTCACCCCTCCACTTT	CASILQGAPSSPLHF
TRBV5-1	TRBD2	TRBJ2-2	.	TGCGCCAGCGGACTCCTAGCGGGCACAAACACCGGGGAGCTGTTTTTT	CASGLLAGTNTGELFF
TRBV29-1	.	TRBJ2-7	.	TGCAGCCCCATTTACCGACAGGCCTACGAGCAGTACTTC	CSPIYRQAYEQYF
TRBV11-2	TRBD1	TRBJ1-6	.	TGTGCCAGCAGCCGAGGACAGGGAATCAATTCACCCCTCCACTTT	CASSRGQGINSPLHF
TRBV6-6	TRBD2	TRBJ2-1	.	TGTGCCAGCAGACTAGCGGCCCCTAATGAGCAGTTCTTC	CASRLAAPNEQFF
TRBV2	TRBD1	TRBJ1-1	.	TGTGCCAGCAGACGGAGGACAGGGGGGAGCACTGAAGCTTTCTTT	CASRRRTGGSTEAFF
TRBV5-1	.	TRBJ1-1	.	TGCGCCAGCAAGAGGATGGAGAACACTGAAGCTTTCTTT	CASKRMENTEAFF
TRBV29-1	TRBD2	TRBJ2-7	.	TGCAGCGTTGAAGGGACTAGCGGGACAAATCTAATGTTC	CSVEGTSGTNLMF
TRBV5-1	.	TRBJ2-3	.	TGCGCCAGCAGCTTGGAAATAGTGTTATCTAGCACAGATACGCAGTATTTT	CASSLEIVLSSTDTQYF
TRBV5-4	.	TRBJ2-5	.	TGTGCCAGCAGCTTGGTGGGCGGGCTGGAGACCCAGTACTTC	CASSLVGGLETQYF
TRBV18	.	TRBJ1-2	.	TGTGCCAGCTCACCCTCAGGGGAGGGCTATGGCTACACCTTC	CASSPSGEGYGYTF
TRBV4-2	TRBD2	TRBJ2-3	.	TGTGCCAGCAGCCAAGTCGTAGCGGGTCAACTGGGAGATACGCAGTATTTT	CASSQVVAGQLGDTQYF
TRBV5-1	.	TRBJ2-7	few	TGCGCCAGCAGCTTGGCCGAGTCCGAGCAGTACTTC	CASSLAESEQYF
TRBV5-4	TRBD2	TRBJ2-1	.	TGTGCCAGCAGCTTGGGGGCCTCTCTAGCGGGAGTTTACAATGAGCAGTTCTTC	CASSLGASLAGVYNEQFF
TRBV14	.	TRBJ2-1	.	TGTGCCAGGAGCCTCGGACCTGCGGGGCAGCAGTTCTTC	CARSLGPAGQQFF
TRBV6-5	TRBD2	TRBJ2-1	few	TGTGCCAGCAGTAGCCCCGGGAGGGCGGATGAGCAGTTCTTC	CASSSPGRADEQFF
TRBV6-5	TRBD1	TRBJ2-7	once	TGTGCCAGCAGAAGTGGGACAGGGAGTGGGTACGAGCAGTACTTC	CASRSGTGSGYEQYF
TRBV19	TRBD1	TRBJ1-2	once	TGTGCCAGTATGACAGGGATCTATGGCTACACCTTC	CASMTGIYGYTF
TRBV5-5	.	TRBJ1-1	.	TGTGCCAGCAGCTTGCAGTACGGGGACACTGAAGCTTTCTTT	CASSLQYGDTEAFF
TRBV10-2	.	TRBJ1-6	.	TGCGCCAGCAGACAGGGAGATTCACCCCTCCACTTT	CASRQGDSPLHF
TRBV2	TRBD1	TRBJ1-1	.	TGTGCCAGCAGTGGCCAGGGGGGTGGGACTGAAGCTTTCTTT	CASSGQGGGTEAFF
TRBV29-1	TRBD1	TRBJ1-2	.	TGCAGCGTTGAGACTAGGGACAGGGACGGCTACACCTTC	CSVETRDRDGYTF
TRBV10-3	TRBD1	TRBJ1-1	.	TGTGCCATCAGTGAGTCGGGACAGGGTTTGAACACTGAAGCTTTCTTT	CAISESGQGLNTEAFF
TRBV18	.	TRBJ1-2	few	TGTGCCAGCTCAATTGACAGACCCAGAGGCTACACCTTC	CASSIDRPRGYTF
TRBV19	TRBD2	TRBJ2-5	.	TGTGCCAGTAGTATGGGGGGGAAGAAGACCCAGTACTTC	CASSMGGKKTQYF
TRBV11-2	.	TRBJ2-5	.	TGTGCCAGCAGCCTGGACGGAGGACCCCAAGAGACCCAGTACTTC	CASSLDGGPQETQYF
TRBV9	.	TRBJ1-1	.	TGTGCCAGCAGCGTACCCCCCACGGGCACTGAAGCTTTCTTT	CASSVPPTGTEAFF
TRBV7-2	.	TRBJ2-7	few	TGTGCCAGCAGCGTTGCAGGGACTTCAGAACACTACGAGCAGTACTTC	CASSVAGTSEHYEQYF
TRBV9	TRBD1	TRBJ1-1	.	TGTGCCAGCAGCGGACAGGGTGGAAACACTGAGGCTTTCTTT	CASSGQGGNTEAFF
TRBV25-1	TRBD1	TRBJ2-7	.	TGTGCCAGCAGTGAATCAGGGGGTTACGAGCAGTACTTC	CASSESGGYEQYF
TRBV5-3	TRBD1	TRBJ1-5	.	TGTGCCAGAAGCCAGCGTCCCGGGACAGGCGTGAAGGGCAATCAGCCCCAGCATTTT	CARSQRPGTGVKGNQPQHF
TRBV18	.	TRBJ2-7	.	TGTGCCAGCTCACCACCAGTGACAGTCACCTACGAGCAGTACTTC	CASSPPVTVTYEQYF
TRBV20-1	TRBD2	TRBJ2-3	.	TGCAGTGCTAGTCAGCTAGCGGGGAAGTATTTT	CSASQLAGKYF
TRBV7-3	.	TRBJ2-1	.	TGTGCCAGCAGCCCCAACCTACTACAGGGCGATGAGCAGTTCTTC	CASSPNLLQGDEQFF
TRBV2	TRBD2	TRBJ2-1	few	TGTGCCAGCAGTCCAATTGGTAGCGGGGGGGCTGAGCAGTTCTTC	CASSPIGSGGAEQFF
TRBV5-1	.	TRBJ1-1	.	TGCGCCAGCAGCTTTGGGGGCGCACGGACTGAAGCTTTCTTT	CASSFGGARTEAFF
TRBV11-2	.	TRBJ1-5	.	TGTGCCAGCAGCTTAGATAGTAGGGGATTAAGCAATCAGCCCCAGCATTTT	CASSLDSRGLSNQPQHF
TRBV5-1	TRBD1	TRBJ1-2	.	TGCGCCAGCAGACCGACAGGGGATTGGGACTACACCTTC	CASRPTGDWDYTF
TRBV6-1	.	TRBJ1-1	.	TGTGCCAGCGGGGGAGGTGCGCTGAACACTGAAGCTTTCTTT	CASGGGALNTEAFF
TRBV14	.	TRBJ1-4	.	TGTGCCAGCAGCCAATGGCTTAATGAAAAACTGTTTTTT	CASSQWLNEKLFF
TRBV5-1	TRBD1	TRBJ2-7	.	TGCGCCAGCAGCCGGGGACAGGGCCCCTCCTACGAGCAGTACTTC	CASSRGQGPSYEQYF
TRBV29-1	.	TRBJ1-1	.	TGCAGCGTTGAGGGGGGGAACACTGAAGCTTTCTTT	CSVEGGNTEAFF
TRBV5-1	TRBD1	TRBJ1-2	.	TGCGCCAGCAGCTCCTCTCCCGGACAGGGGGGGATTAGCTACACCTTC	CASSSSPGQGGISYTF
TRBV14	TRBD2	TRBJ2-3	.	TGTGCCAGCAGAACTAGCGGAGGGGATACGCAGTATTTT	CASRTSGGDTQYF